This T cell receptor beta chain was obtained from a study of blood T cell repertoires in COVID-19 (dated by TCRdb to 2020 to 2021). General notes on the study: Samples from collaborators originated in the United States, Italy and Spain and spanned both the acute and convalescent phases of COVID-19. Deeply sampled blood TCRbeta repertoires from subjects exposed to, actively infected with, or recovered from COVID-19 were included in the dataset. HLA class I and class II types, where available, came from metadata supplied by the sample provider rather than from assay-based typing. The repertoires were released in a freely available public database meant as a resource for research on the immune response to SARS-CoV-2. Sample metadata almost always included a de-identified subject ID, COVID-19 status, age in years and sex. The prospective study material was composed of cDNA or gDNA derived from T cells, B-cell-depleted T cells, or PBMCs. The samples were drawn from the first 160 participants of the ongoing ImmuneRACE study and from roughly 1,300 subjects provided by 6 global collaborators.

Reading from cysteine to phenylalanine, the CDR3 counts 15 amino acids. Of the read, only the CDR3 DNA is kept; its 45 bases are in frame from base 1. V and J are trimmed by 3 bases and 2 bases, and the gene matches miss 2 bases of the junction. The germline V gene gives CDR1 as SGDLS and CDR2 as YYNGEE. Remarks on this clone: Its target antigen remains unknown. Base quality data are lacking; no much larger clone is found one base away. Within the sample, other DNA sequences also encode this same CDR3.

In the prospective study, participants were roughly 18 to 89 years old, resided in fewer than 25 geographic areas of the United States, and were enrolled through a virtual design. In the prospective study, participants were assigned to cohorts based on the clinical history participants reported in a screening survey and a study questionnaire. In the prospective study, whole blood, serum and a nasopharyngeal or oropharyngeal swab were collected from each participant by mobile phlebotomists. Additional blood draws and questionnaires over an approximately 2-month period could optionally be provided by prospective study participants. Prospective study blood samples were shipped either frozen or at room temperature before DNA extraction. TCRbeta CDR3 regions were amplified from genomic DNA using the immunoSEQ Assay, a bias-controlled multiplex PCR. The paper's processing steps were these. The number of nucleated cells in each sample was estimated by amplification of reference gene primers within the assay. To quantify the absolute abundance of each unique TCRbeta CDR3 rearrangement, sequence reads were collapsed and filtered. For each sample, productive Simpson clonality was calculated by taking the square root of Simpson's diversity index across productive rearrangements. TCRdb carries this immuneACCESS record with in-frame sequences only. Its versions omit some clonotypes, under half of them owing to an unresolved V gene in the studies checked, with the rest unexplained. From that table come the V and J calls and clone size; the DNA was used to work out D and trimming. This sample comprises some 150,000 clones, 87% of them detected only once. Over 0.95% of the sample goes to the ten largest clones.

Overall study outcomes, separate from this receptor: Clinical and demographic metadata were provided uncurated, with the amount varying by source and participant.

This clonotype originated in a human donor with acute COVID-19. The donor label of this sample is uncertain. Rearrangement joined TRBV9 to TRBJ2-7; TRBD2 agrees with 13 junctional bases. Sequencing was carried out using PBMCs or T cells enriched from blood (not recorded which). The nucleotides read TGTGCCAGCAGCGCGGGGACTAGCGGGGCCTACGAGCAGTACTTC. Its coded protein is CASSAGTSGAYEQYF.